Detailed here is one TCR beta chain. Antigen unknown. Libraries used 5'RACE template switching adding universal primer site and UMIs. TCRdb reanalyzed the 5' RACE reads and collapses them to one entry per CDR3 protein, without DNA. The ten top clones account for under 1.5%, within a sample of some 440,000 distinct CDR3 sequences. CDR3 length: 13 residues. These data come from a study of T cells expressing NK-cell markers. The study's findings and limits: Questions lingered over whether expanded NKG2C+ T cell clones were HCMV-specific. These same clonotypes (in a few donors) also led the CD3+CD56-NKG2C+ fraction. For about 6 donors, the dominant NKG2C+ clonotypes made up roughly 1.0-8% of their CD8+ T cells.

The receptor's source is a woman aged 45-65 years in good health. Sequencing was done on a sample of blood T cells: a sorted CD56 or NKG2C T cell subset, CD4+ or CD8+ T cells, or bulk PBMC T cells (not recorded which). The rearrangement joins TRBV21-1 to TRBJ2-7; TCRdb picks TRBD2, but there is no DNA to check that call. TRBV21-1 constitutes a pseudogene. CDR3 region: CASWTSGIYEQYF.